The 26 T cell receptor beta chains below were found in one sample sequenced in a study of control samples from healthy donors and cancer patients (TCRdb year 2020). Libraries came from the immunoSEQ multiplex PCR assay. Entries here come from immuneACCESS through TCRdb and include only in-frame sequences with V and J called. Some clones fail to appear in such tables; in the studies checked, an unresolved V gene covers under half of the shortfall, and the cause of the remainder is unknown. This sample has 65,000 to 75,000 clones in its table, and over 75% of those were observed once. The ten largest clonotypes hold 4% of the sample. Specimen: blood. These receptors all stem from a woman between 50 and 59 years old in good health.

V gene TRBV11-2 combines with J gene TRBJ1-3, with no clear D. The ends were cut back, 2 bases at V and 4 bases at J, with 18 bases in the middle. This CDR3 region has 17 residues. The germline CDR1 and CDR2 sequences are SGHAT and FQNNGV. CDR3 sequence reads: CASSLWPHGERGNTIYF. DNA for the CDR3: TGTGCCAGCAGCTTATGGCCTCACGGGGAAAGGGGAAACACCATATATTTT.

This clone was recorded only once. The DNA of the CDR3 is TGTGCCAGCAGTTACTCTGGAGATAGCAATCAGCCCCAGCATTTT. The encoded protein is CASSYSGDSNQPQHF. V is TRBV6-5 and J is TRBJ1-5; D ambiguous. V dropped 0 bases and J dropped 0 bases, with 6 bases sitting between them. The CDR3 is 15 amino acids. Germline V gives CDR1 MNHEY, CDR2 SVGAGI.

J is TRBJ1-1 and V is TRBV29-1, with TRBD1 identical over 8 bases. V shed 5 bases, J shed 5 bases, and the junction held 7 bases outside the gene matches. CDR1 is SQVTM, CDR2 ANQGSEA, per germline. The length of the CDR3 is 13 residues. As DNA, the CDR3 is TGCAGCGTTAGGACAGGGTTGGGTACTGAAGCTTTCTTT. Its protein product is CSVRTGLGTEAFF.

This chain connects TRBV5-6 to TRBJ1-4; D uncertain. V dropped 1 base and J dropped 0 bases, with 7 bases sitting between them. In germline, CDR1 is SGHDT, CDR2 YYEEEE. The CDR3 totals 15 residues. The CDR3 here is CASSLRLSTNEKLFF. In nucleotides, the CDR3 is TGTGCCAGCAGCTTGAGGCTATCAACTAATGAAAAACTGTTTTTT. The complete variable domain, with remaining parts taken from reference TRBV5-6 and TRBJ1-4, reads DAGVTQSPTHLIKTRGQQVTLRCSPKSGHDTVSWYQQALGQGPQFIFQYYEEEERQRGNFPDRFSGHQFPNYSSELNVNALLLGDSALYLCASSLRLSTNEKLFFGSGTQLSVL.

The chain combines TRBV29-1 with TRBJ2-1; possibly TRBD1 or TRBD2 for D (5 bases each). The V gene lost 3 bases and the J gene lost 7 bases, with 22 bases spanning the gap. Germline CDR1 is SQVTM and CDR2 is ANQGSEA. This CDR3 contains 16 residues. The CDR3 loop reads CSVDGAGVASWNEQFF. The CDR3 coding sequence is TGCAGCGTTGACGGGGCCGGCGTGGCCTCATGGAATGAGCAGTTCTTC.

The chain combines TRBV4-1 with TRBJ1-5; 7 positions agree with TRBD1. The CDR3 sequence is 15 residues long. J gave up 4 bases and V 4 bases, and 7 bases lay outside the gene matches. In germline, CDR1 is MGHRA, CDR2 YSYEKL. DNA of the CDR3: TGCGCCAGCAGCCCTCTGACAGGGCAAAATCAGCCCCAGCATTTT. Translating it yields CASSPLTGQNQPQHF.

This rearrangement joins TRBV4-1 to TRBJ2-1; TRBD2 matches at 7 bases. The CDR3 runs to 17 residues. V was clipped by 1 base and J by 6 bases; unmatched bases: 12. CDR1 MGHRA and CDR2 YSYEKL come from the germline V gene. The CDR3, as DNA: TGCGCCAGCAGCCAAGGGCGGGCGGGAGTGCGACTCAATGAGCAGTTCTTC. Protein sequence: CASSQGRAGVRLNEQFF.

The chain is built from TRBV18 and TRBJ2-7; 9 bases line up with TRBD2. The trim removed 5 bases at V and 4 bases at J, leaving 6 bases unmatched. Germline-derived CDR1 and CDR2 are KGHSH and LQKENI. CDR3 length: 14 residues. The CDR3 reads CASSSTRGGYEQYF. The CDR3 nucleotides read TGTGCCAGCTCATCCACGCGGGGGGGATACGAGCAGTACTTC.

This clone was observed once. The V gene is TRBV3-1 (or the pseudogene TRBV3-2), the J gene TRBJ1-1, with TRBD1 matching 8 bases. CDR1 is LGHDT, CDR2 YNNKEL, per germline (reference sequence). The junction had 10 bases not matched to a gene; V was cut back by 3 bases and J by 4 bases. The CDR3 loop spans 16 amino acids. CDR3 in DNA: TGTGCCAGCAGCCAGAGGGGGCAGGGGGCGGTCACTGAAGCTTTCTTT. Translating gives CASSQRGQGAVTEAFF.

The chain links TRBV27 to TRBJ2-2; D perhaps matches TRBD1 (6 bases). The CDR3 length is 14 residues. CDR1 and CDR2 from the germline V gene are MNHEY and SMNVEV (reference sequence). Trimming cost V 3 bases and J 7 bases, with 12 bases left between them. The CDR3 nucleotides are TGTGCCAGCAGTTTGGGCAGGGGCGACGGGGAGCTGTTTTTT. This codes for CASSLGRGDGELFF.

The rearrangement links TRBV6-6 to TRBJ2-1; 8 nucleotides line up with TRBD2. The CDR3 is made up of 15 amino acids. From germline, CDR1 is MNHNY and CDR2 SVGAGI (reference sequence). With V trimmed by 6 bases and J by 9 bases, 13 bases remained unmatched. CDR3 loop: CASSVTSGGQGEQFF. DNA of the CDR3: TGTGCCAGCAGCGTAACTAGCGGAGGCCAGGGTGAGCAGTTCTTC.

The chain recombines TRBV1 with TRBJ2-7; the D call of TRBD2 is as the table states it, not checked on the DNA. TRBV1 is annotated as a pseudogene. The CDR3 length is 11 residues. The CDR3 DNA is TGCACCAGCAGCTCTCGGGGCGAGCAGTACTTC. Its protein is CTSSSRGEQYF.

V is TRBV10-3 and J is TRBJ1-1, with D possibly TRBD1 on 5 matching bases. The CDR3 is 13 residues long. Germline CDR1 ENHRY, CDR2 SYGVKD. V was trimmed by 4 bases and J by 7 bases, leaving 13 bases between them. In nucleotides, the CDR3 is TGTGCCATCAGTGGGAAGGGGAAAATTGAAGCTTTCTTT. It translates to CAISGKGKIEAFF.

The J gene is TRBJ2-1, the V gene TRBV7-8, with D maybe TRBD2 (6 bases). This CDR3 spans 14 amino acids. Germline V lookup: CDR1 SGHVS, CDR2 FQNEAQ. The germline V and J ends were trimmed by 5 bases and 10 bases, with 18 bases remaining between them. The CDR3 DNA follows: TGTGCCAGCAGCCTCTTGCGGGGAATCGGGGAGCAGTTCTTC. This codes for CASSLLRGIGEQFF.

The V gene is TRBV2, the J gene TRBJ1-2, with TRBD1 identical over 7 bases. Germline V gene sequence: CDR1 SNHLY, CDR2 FYNNEI. The trim removed 4 bases at V and 1 base at J, leaving 0 bases unmatched. The CDR3 consists of 13 residues. The CDR3 here is CASSGQGNYGYTF. The CDR3 nucleotides are TGTGCCAGCAGTGGACAGGGTAACTATGGCTACACCTTC.

The J gene is TRBJ2-1, the V gene TRBV20-1; no firm D call. The CDR3 consists of 15 residues. V was cut by 3 bases and J by 9 bases, with 21 bases left in between. CDR1 DFQATT and CDR2 SNEGSKA come from the germline V gene (reference sequence). The CDR3 DNA reads as TGCAGTGCTAGTTCTGGTTTGGGCTACTCTGTTGAGCAGTTCTTC. Translating gives CSASSGLGYSVEQFF.

CDR3 residues: CASSLAHIRTDTQYF. In DNA form, the CDR3 reads TGTGCCAGCAGCTTAGCGCACATCCGCACAGATACGCAGTATTTT. This chain links TRBV7-8 with TRBJ2-3; D is unresolved. This CDR3 contains 15 residues. Trimming took 0 bases from V and 1 from J, leaving 8 bases between them. The V gene's germline CDR1 is SGHVS and CDR2 FQNEAQ.

This chain connects TRBV25-1 to TRBJ2-3, with 10 nucleotides matching TRBD2. Germline-derived CDR1 and CDR2 are MGHDK and SYGVNS. V lost 4 bases, J lost 2 bases, and 3 bases stayed unmatched. This CDR3 is 15 amino acids long. CDR3 coding DNA: TGTGCCAGCAGTGTACTAGCGGGAAACACAGATACGCAGTATTTT. Protein: CASSVLAGNTDTQYF.

The chain couples TRBV29-1 to TRBJ2-7; the D is unclear. Germline-derived CDR1 and CDR2 are SQVTM and ANQGSEA. The CDR3 runs to 14 residues. The V end lost 4 bases, the J end lost 1 base, and 14 bases lay between the germline ends. CDR3 nucleotides: TGCAGCGTTGCCCTTTTATGGGGTTCCTACGAGCAGTACTTC. Translation gives CSVALLWGSYEQYF.

This chain joins TRBV4-2 and TRBJ1-2; D call uncertain. The V gene lost 0 bases and the J gene lost 5 bases, with 19 bases spanning the gap. CDR1 and CDR2 from the germline V gene are LGHNA and YNFKEQ. This CDR3 has 17 amino acids. This CDR3 is CASSQDRKTDFQYGYTF. The CDR3 bases are TGTGCCAGCAGCCAAGATCGAAAGACCGATTTCCAATATGGCTACACCTTC.

This chain joins TRBV28 and TRBJ1-1, with D hard to call. V was cut by 5 bases and J by 1 base, with 14 bases left in between. The CDR3 is 15 amino acids. Germline lookup yields CDR1 MDHEN and CDR2 SYDVKM. The CDR3 region has the DNA TGTGCCAGCAGTCCAACGACGGTTAAGAACACTGAAGCTTTCTTT. Translating it yields CASSPTTVKNTEAFF.

This chain links TRBV11-2 with TRBJ1-1; D not certain. V shed 1 base and J shed 1 base, with 4 bases lying between them. CDR1 is SGHAT, CDR2 FQNNGV, per germline. This CDR3 is 13 amino acids long. The CDR3 DNA sequence: TGTGCCAGCAGCTTAGTGGGGAACACTGAAGCTTTCTTT. It is translated as CASSLVGNTEAFF.

The chain combines TRBV27 with TRBJ2-2, with 9 bases that match TRBD1. Germline V lookup: CDR1 MNHEY, CDR2 SMNVEV (reference sequence). The CDR3 is 16 amino acids. V was pared by 6 bases and J by 6 bases, with 11 bases of the junction left unmatched. CDR3 DNA: TGTGCCAGCAGCCGCCCAGGGACAGGGATCGCCGGGGAGCTGTTTTTT. This gives the protein CASSRPGTGIAGELFF.

This clone was seen a single time. This chain connects TRBV4-1 to TRBJ2-1, with 10 bases aligning to TRBD1. Looked up from germline, CDR1 is MGHRA and CDR2 is YSYEKL. V lost 3 bases to trimming and J lost 15 bases; unmatched junction nucleotides: 2. The CDR3 totals 11 residues. The CDR3 region is CASSHRDRGFF. Here the CDR3 DNA reads TGCGCCAGCAGCCACCGGGACAGGGGGTTCTTC.

The table lists this clone with a count of one. This rearrangement joins TRBV10-1 to TRBJ2-2; 7 bases are shared with TRBD2. Per germline, CDR1 WNHNN and CDR2 SYGVQD (reference sequence). CDR3 length: 14 residues. J was trimmed by 7 bases and V by 7 bases; bases with no gene match: 9. The CDR3 DNA follows: TGCGCCAGCACGGCGGGAGACGGGAGCGGGGAGCTGTTTTTT. Its translation is CASTAGDGSGELFF.

The chain recombines TRBV28 with TRBJ1-6, with D perhaps matching TRBD1 (5 bases). V lost 2 bases to trimming and J lost 7 bases, with 9 bases between them. This CDR3 comprises 14 residues. Germline-derived CDR1 and CDR2 are MDHEN and SYDVKM. The CDR3 bases are TGTGCCAGCAGTTTAGGACAAAGAAATTCACCCCTCCACTTT. Protein: CASSLGQRNSPLHF.